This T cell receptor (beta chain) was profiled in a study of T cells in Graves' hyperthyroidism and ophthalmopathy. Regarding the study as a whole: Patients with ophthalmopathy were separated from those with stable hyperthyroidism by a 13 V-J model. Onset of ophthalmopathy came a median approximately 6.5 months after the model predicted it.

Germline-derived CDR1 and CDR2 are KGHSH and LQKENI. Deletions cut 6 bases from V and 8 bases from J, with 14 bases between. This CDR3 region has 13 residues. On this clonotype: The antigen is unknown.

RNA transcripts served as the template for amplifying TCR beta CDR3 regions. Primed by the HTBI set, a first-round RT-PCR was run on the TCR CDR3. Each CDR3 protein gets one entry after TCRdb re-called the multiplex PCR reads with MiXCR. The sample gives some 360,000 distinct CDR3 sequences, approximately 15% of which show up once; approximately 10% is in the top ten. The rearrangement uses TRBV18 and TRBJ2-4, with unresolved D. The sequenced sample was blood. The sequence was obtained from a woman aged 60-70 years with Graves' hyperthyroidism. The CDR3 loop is CASSGVPPDIQYF. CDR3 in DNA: TGTGCCAGCTCTGGCGTCCCCCCGGACATTCAGTACTTC.